Shown below are 28 T cell receptor beta chains from a single sample sequenced in a study of CD8 T cells in Susac syndrome (dated by TCRdb to about 2019). The library was obtained by the immunoSEQ multiplex PCR assay. RNA was extracted using the RNeasy kit, and about 0.45 to 1 ug of the RNA was reverse transcribed with random hexamers. The public reads were reprocessed in TCRdb via fastp at Q25 and MiXCR, keeping in-frame beta chains. A single entry per CDR3 protein holds the most common genes and DNA from its merged rows. This sample has about 150,000 distinct CDR3 sequences in its table, and roughly 94% of those were observed once. The leading ten clones occupy around 0.21% of the sample. Input material: CD8+ T cells from PBMCs. These receptors were taken from a human donor with multiple sclerosis.

V is TRBV9 and J is TRBJ2-2; D is ambiguous. Deletions cut 7 bases from V and 8 bases from J, with 9 bases between. The germline gives CDR1 SGDLS, CDR2 YYNGEE. CDR3 length: 11 residues. CDR3 amino acids: CASRDRGELFF. CDR3 coding DNA: TGTGCCAGCCGTGATAGGGGGGAGCTGTTTTTT.

V is TRBV14 and J is TRBJ2-7, with D maybe TRBD2 (6 bases). Germline CDR1 is SGHDN and CDR2 is FVKESK. This CDR3 has 13 residues. The V end lost 1 base, the J end lost 5 bases, and 9 bases lay between the germline ends. DNA of the CDR3: TGTGCCAGCAGCCAAGGGAGGGGAAACGAGCAGTACTTC. It encodes CASSQGRGNEQYF.

The chain links TRBV4-1 to TRBJ1-2, with 7 positions matching TRBD1. Trimming at V came to 2 bases and at J to 4 bases, leaving 7 bases not matched to a gene. Per germline, CDR1 MGHRA and CDR2 YSYEKL. The CDR3 runs to 15 residues. CDR3 nucleotides: TGCGCCAGCAGCCAACCCGGACAGGCGGTCTATGGCTACACCTTC. This codes for CASSQPGQAVYGYTF.

This clonotype has a single count. The chain is built from TRBV30 and TRBJ1-6; TRBD1 might be the D (6 bases). The germline V and J ends were trimmed by 0 bases and 0 bases, with 18 bases remaining between them. Per germline, CDR1 GTSNPN and CDR2 SVGIG (reference sequence). The CDR3 has 19 residues. CDR3 loop: CAWSVGRQGLSSYNSPLHF. CDR3 DNA: TGTGCCTGGAGTGTGGGAAGGCAGGGGTTAAGCTCCTATAATTCACCCCTCCACTTT.

The CDR3 bases are TGTGCCACCAGTGATTTTAAGAACACCGGGGAGCTGTTTTTT. This gives the protein CATSDFKNTGELFF. The chain couples TRBV24-1 to TRBJ2-2; D is unresolved. Germline CDR1 is KGHDR and CDR2 is SFDVKD. There are 14 residues in the CDR3. Trimming removed 1 base at V and 1 base at J, with 3 bases between.

The J gene is TRBJ2-7, the V gene TRBV13; D uncertain. Germline V gene data show CDR1 as PRHDT and CDR2 as FYEKMQ (reference sequence). The CDR3 has 12 amino acids. V was trimmed by 3 bases and J by 2 bases, leaving 5 bases between them. The CDR3 spells CASSFVPYEQYF. The CDR3 DNA is TGTGCCAGCAGCTTCGTACCCTACGAGCAGTACTTC.

This clonotype is a singleton in its sample. The rearrangement uses TRBV5-6 and TRBJ2-1, with D possibly TRBD2 on 6 matching bases. This CDR3 is 14 amino acids long. In germline, CDR1 is SGHDT, CDR2 YYEEEE. The V gene lost 3 bases and the J gene lost 8 bases, with 15 bases spanning the gap. Written as DNA, the CDR3 is TGTGCCAGCAGCTGGCGGGTGGAGGGCTATGAGCAGTTCTTC. This encodes CASSWRVEGYEQFF.

The chain joins TRBV20-1 to TRBJ2-3; 7 nucleotides line up with TRBD2. J was trimmed by 2 bases and V by 0 bases; bases with no gene match: 8. The CDR3 consists of 16 residues. The germline gives CDR1 DFQATT, CDR2 SNEGSKA (reference sequence). DNA of the CDR3: TGCAGTGCTAGAGATTTCGGGGGGATAAACACAGATACGCAGTATTTT. Its translation: CSARDFGGINTDTQYF.

The chain carries TRBV7-3 and TRBJ1-4; unclear D gene. Between the trimmed V and J ends, which lost 8 bases and 7 bases, there was a span of 14 bases. This CDR3 is built from 13 residues. Germline lookup yields CDR1 SGHTA and CDR2 FQGTGA. Here the CDR3 DNA reads TGTGCCAGCGCGGAGGGTCTTGGTGAAAAACTGTTTTTT. Protein product: CASAEGLGEKLFF.

The V and J genes are TRBV30 and TRBJ1-5; perhaps TRBD1 as D (5 bases). Trimming shortened V by 2 bases and J by 0 bases, and 11 bases separated the two germline ends. This CDR3 is 15 amino acids long. The V gene's germline CDR1 is GTSNPN and CDR2 SVGIG (reference sequence). The CDR3 spells CAWSQGTVSNQPQHF. In DNA, the CDR3 is TGTGCCTGGAGTCAGGGCACGGTTAGCAATCAGCCCCAGCATTTT.

The rearrangement joins TRBV7-9 to TRBJ1-1; D not resolved. Germline V gene lookup returns CDR1 SEHNR and CDR2 FQNEAQ (reference sequence). Trimming took off 8 bases at V and 4 bases at J, with 11 bases between the two ends. There are 12 residues in the CDR3. This CDR3 is CASWGSPTEAFF. The CDR3 DNA reads TGTGCCAGCTGGGGATCGCCCACTGAAGCTTTCTTT.

The chain employs TRBV29-1 and TRBJ1-2; no reliable D call. The ends were cut back, 7 bases at V and 0 bases at J, with 12 bases in the middle. The CDR3 runs 13 residues. Germline-derived CDR1 and CDR2 are SQVTM and ANQGSEA. The CDR3 nucleotides read TGCAGCGCTCAGGACGGGTCTAACTATGGCTACACCTTC. This codes for CSAQDGSNYGYTF.

J is TRBJ2-7 and V is TRBV12-3 or TRBV12-4; 9 nucleotides match TRBD1. The V and J ends lost 3 bases and 3 bases, in that order; junction bases with no gene match: 6. The CDR3 sequence is 15 residues long. Here the CDR3 DNA reads TGTGCCAGCAGTTTGCTGGGACAGGGTGACTACGAGCAGTACTTC. Encoded protein: CASSLLGQGDYEQYF.

The chain recombines TRBV18 with TRBJ1-6, with D possibly matching TRBD1 (6 bases). Germline lookup yields CDR1 KGHSH and CDR2 LQKENI. Trimming stripped 1 base from V and 6 bases from J, with 10 bases between. The CDR3 sequence is 15 residues long. The chain's CDR3 is CASSPQDRRNSPLHF. CDR3 sequence (DNA): TGTGCCAGCTCACCACAGGACAGACGTAATTCACCCCTCCACTTT.

J is TRBJ1-1 and V is TRBV7-9; 7 nucleotides match TRBD1. Germline V gene lookup returns CDR1 SEHNR and CDR2 FQNEAQ (reference sequence). The CDR3 is 13 amino acids. V lost 4 bases, J lost 5 bases, and 4 bases stayed unmatched. CDR3 amino acids: CASSSTGVTEAFF. The CDR3 coding sequence is TGTGCCAGCAGCTCCACAGGGGTTACTGAAGCTTTCTTT.

V is TRBV9 and J is TRBJ2-3, with a weak D call TRBD1 (6 bases). The germline V gene has CDR1 SGDLS and CDR2 YYNGEE. Trimming pared 4 bases from V and 5 bases from J, leaving 11 bases between. This CDR3 has 13 amino acids. The CDR3 reads CASSTGLGDTQYF. Written as DNA, the CDR3 is TGTGCCAGCAGCACAGGGCTTGGAGATACGCAGTATTTT.

The V gene is TRBV9, the J gene TRBJ1-5; weak D call: TRBD1 (5 bases). CDR3 length: 15 amino acids. V shed 3 bases and J shed 6 bases, with 16 bases lying between them. The germline gives CDR1 SGDLS, CDR2 YYNGEE. This CDR3 reads CASSADKEGVQPQHF. In DNA form, the CDR3 reads TGTGCCAGCAGCGCGGACAAGGAGGGAGTTCAGCCCCAGCATTTT.

This clonotype is a singleton in its sample. The genes are TRBV6-5 and TRBJ1-2; D unresolved. Germline CDR1 reads MNHEY; CDR2 reads SVGAGI. This CDR3 is 12 amino acids long. V lost 7 bases, J lost 8 bases, and 14 bases lay in between. The CDR3 bases are TGTGCCAGCAAAACCTTTCGGCACGGCTACACCTTC. Translated: CASKTFRHGYTF.

This chain links TRBV20-1 with TRBJ2-7; 9 bases align to TRBD1. The CDR3 consists of 13 residues. The germline V gene has CDR1 DFQATT and CDR2 SNEGSKA (reference sequence). V lost 1 base and J lost 3; bases outside the gene matches: 1. This chain's CDR3 is CSARVDRGYEQYF. The CDR3 coding sequence is TGCAGTGCTAGAGTGGACAGGGGCTACGAGCAGTACTTC.

This chain connects TRBV9 to TRBJ1-6; D unclear. Germline V gene sequence: CDR1 SGDLS, CDR2 YYNGEE. This CDR3 contains 14 residues. V lost 6 bases to trimming and J lost 4 bases, with 11 bases between them. Written as DNA, the CDR3 is TGTGCCAGCAATCCAAAAGATTATAATTCACCCCTCCACTTT. Translation: CASNPKDYNSPLHF.

This chain uses TRBV4-3 with TRBJ2-5; TRBD1 is a possible D gene (6 bases). There are 16 residues in the CDR3. CDR1 and CDR2 from the germline V gene are LGHNA and YSLEER. With 1 base removed from V and 2 bases from J, the gap between germline ends came to 14 bases. The CDR3 nucleotides read TGCGCCAGCAGCCAAGGAAGGGTTAGGGGGCAAGAGACCCAGTACTTC. It codes for CASSQGRVRGQETQYF.

This sequence joins TRBV15 and TRBJ2-3, with D unclear. Trimming removed 11 bases from V and 2 bases from J, with 20 bases in between. Germline CDR1 and CDR2: LNHNV and YYDKDF (reference sequence). This CDR3 spans 15 amino acids. Here the CDR3 DNA reads TGTGCCTCGGCGCAAGGGATTCGTTTCACAGATACGCAGTATTTT. It encodes CASAQGIRFTDTQYF.

This clonotype showed up just once. The V and J genes are TRBV30 and TRBJ2-7; a possible D gene is TRBD1 (7 bases). The V gene's germline CDR1 is GTSNPN and CDR2 SVGIG (reference sequence). This CDR3 has 14 amino acids. The germline V and J ends were trimmed by 2 bases and 2 bases, with 13 bases remaining between them. Written as DNA, the CDR3 is TGTGCCTGGAGTCTTCAGGGGGAGGCCTACGAGCAGTACTTC. It encodes CAWSLQGEAYEQYF.

This clonotype appeared a single time. The chain employs TRBV6-1 and TRBJ2-6; 10 positions match TRBD1. Germline lookup yields CDR1 MNHNS and CDR2 SASEGT. The CDR3 runs 18 residues. Trimming at V came to 5 bases and at J to 0 bases, leaving 7 bases not matched to a gene. The CDR3 DNA reads TGTGCCAGCAGTACCCGGGACAGGGGTAGCTCTGGGGCCAACGTCCTGACTTTC. Its protein is CASSTRDRGSSGANVLTF.

The sample holds one count of this clonotype. The genes are TRBV12-3 or TRBV12-4 and TRBJ2-1; 7 bases match TRBD2. The length of the CDR3 is 15 residues. Unmatched junction bases numbered 6, after V lost 6 bases and J lost 1 base. CDR3 sequence (DNA): TGTGCCAGCAGGATCGGGGGGAGATCCTACAATGAGCAGTTCTTC. Amino acids: CASRIGGRSYNEQFF.

The V gene is TRBV5-5, the J gene TRBJ1-1; tentative D call: TRBD1 (5 bases). This CDR3 has 13 residues. The V and J ends lost 5 bases and 0 bases respectively, with 8 bases between them. Per the germline V gene, CDR1 is SGHKS and CDR2 is YYEKEE (reference sequence). Here the CDR3 reads CASRTDLNTEAFF. CDR3 nucleotide sequence: TGTGCCAGCAGGACAGACTTGAACACTGAAGCTTTCTTT.

The chain is built from TRBV9 and TRBJ2-5; the D gene is possibly TRBD2 (6 bases). Germline V gene lookup returns CDR1 SGDLS and CDR2 YYNGEE. CDR3 length equals 15 residues. Trimming removed 3 bases at V and 4 bases at J, with 16 bases between. Written as DNA, the CDR3 is TGTGCCAGCAGCGCAGCCGGTGGGGGAGGAGAGACCCAGTACTTC. Its protein is CASSAAGGGGETQYF.

The CDR3 here is CSVREGPWGTEAFF. The CDR3 DNA sequence: TGCAGCGTCCGGGAGGGCCCCTGGGGCACTGAAGCTTTCTTT. This chain joins TRBV29-1 and TRBJ1-1; D unresolved. V was clipped by 6 bases and J by 4 bases, with 18 bases between them. The CDR3 contains 14 residues. Germline values: CDR1 SQVTM, CDR2 ANQGSEA.